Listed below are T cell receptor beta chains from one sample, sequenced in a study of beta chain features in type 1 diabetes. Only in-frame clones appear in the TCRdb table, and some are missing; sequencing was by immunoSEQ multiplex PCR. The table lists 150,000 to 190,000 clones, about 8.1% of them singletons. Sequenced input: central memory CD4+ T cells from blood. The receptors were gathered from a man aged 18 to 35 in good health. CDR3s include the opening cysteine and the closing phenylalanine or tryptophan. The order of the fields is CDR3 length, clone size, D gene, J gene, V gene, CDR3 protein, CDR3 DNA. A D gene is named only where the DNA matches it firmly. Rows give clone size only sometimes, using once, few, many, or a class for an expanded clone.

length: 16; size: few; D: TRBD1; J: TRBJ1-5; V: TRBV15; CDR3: CATSRDLSAGGQPQHF; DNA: TGTGCCACCAGCAGAGATCTGTCGGCAGGGGGTCAGCCCCAGCATTTT
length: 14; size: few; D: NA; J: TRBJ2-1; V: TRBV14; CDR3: CASSPGLRYNEQFF; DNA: TGTGCCAGCAGCCCGGGACTGAGGTACAATGAGCAGTTCTTC
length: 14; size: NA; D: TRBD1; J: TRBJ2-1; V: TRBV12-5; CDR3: CASGQGQAYNEQFF; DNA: TGTGCTAGTGGTCAAGGACAGGCCTACAATGAGCAGTTCTTC
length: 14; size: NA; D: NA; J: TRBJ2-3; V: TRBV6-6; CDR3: CASSYSPGDYTQYF; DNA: TGTGCCAGCAGTTACAGCCCCGGGGATTATACGCAGTATTTT
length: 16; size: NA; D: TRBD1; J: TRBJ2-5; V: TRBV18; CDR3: CASSRDFVTGGETQYF; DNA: TGTGCCAGCTCACGCGATTTTGTGACAGGGGGCGAGACCCAGTACTTC
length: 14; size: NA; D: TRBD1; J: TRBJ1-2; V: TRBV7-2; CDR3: CASSLVTGVNGYTF; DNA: TGTGCCAGCAGCTTAGTCACAGGGGTTAATGGCTACACCTTC
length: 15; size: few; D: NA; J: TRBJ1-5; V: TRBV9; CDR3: CASSVGALGNQPQHF; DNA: TGTGCCAGCAGCGTAGGGGCGCTGGGCAATCAGCCCCAGCATTTT
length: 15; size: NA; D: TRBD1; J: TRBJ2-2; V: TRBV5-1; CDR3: CASYDPTGGSGELFF; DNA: TGCGCCAGCTACGACCCAACAGGGGGCTCCGGGGAGCTGTTTTTT
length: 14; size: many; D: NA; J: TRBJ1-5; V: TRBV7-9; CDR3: CASSLGQGLQPQHF; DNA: TGTGCCAGCAGCTTAGGGCAGGGGTTGCAGCCCCAGCATTTT
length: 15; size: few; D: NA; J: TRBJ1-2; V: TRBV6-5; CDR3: CASSYSRTVSYGYTF; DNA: TGTGCCAGCAGTTACTCGAGGACAGTTTCCTATGGCTACACCTTC
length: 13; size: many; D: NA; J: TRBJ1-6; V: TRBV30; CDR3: CAWRSDGNSPLHF; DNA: TGTGCCTGGAGAAGCGACGGTAATTCACCCCTCCACTTT
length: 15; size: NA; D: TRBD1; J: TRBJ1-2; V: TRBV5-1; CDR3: CASSLEAGGGYGYTF; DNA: TGCGCCAGCAGCTTGGAGGCAGGGGGTGGCTATGGCTACACCTTC
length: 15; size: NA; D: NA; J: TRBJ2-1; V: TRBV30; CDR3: CAWRRYYQPYNEQFF; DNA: TGTGCCTGGAGGAGGTACTACCAACCATACAATGAGCAGTTCTTC
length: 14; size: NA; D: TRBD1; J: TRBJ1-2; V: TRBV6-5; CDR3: CASSRGQLNYGYTF; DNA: TGTGCCAGCAGTAGGGGACAGCTCAACTATGGCTACACCTTC
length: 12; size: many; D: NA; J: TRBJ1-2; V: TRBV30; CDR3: CAWSITGSGYTF; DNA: TGTGCCTGGAGTATTACAGGGTCCGGCTACACCTTC
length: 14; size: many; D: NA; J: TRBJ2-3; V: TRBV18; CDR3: CASSPRREADTQYF; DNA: TGTGCCAGCTCACCACGGCGGGAAGCAGATACGCAGTATTTT
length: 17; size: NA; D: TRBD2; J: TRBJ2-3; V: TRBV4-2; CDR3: CASSQGGLAGSTDTQYF; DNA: TGTGCCAGCAGCCAGGGGGGGCTAGCGGGGAGCACAGATACGCAGTATTTT
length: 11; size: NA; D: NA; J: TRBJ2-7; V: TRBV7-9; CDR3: CASSSGGGVHF; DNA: TGTGCCAGCAGCTCGGGAGGGGGCGTTCACTTC
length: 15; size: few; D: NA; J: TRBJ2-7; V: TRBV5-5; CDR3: CASSLVPGQQHEQYF; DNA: TGTGCCAGCAGCTTAGTACCCGGACAGCAGCACGAGCAGTACTTC
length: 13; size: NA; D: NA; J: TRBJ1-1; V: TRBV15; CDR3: CATSSAGRAEAFF; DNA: TGTGCCACCAGCTCGGCAGGGAGGGCTGAAGCTTTCTTT
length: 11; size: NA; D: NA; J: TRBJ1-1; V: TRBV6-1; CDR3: CASSDNRVAFF; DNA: TGTGCCAGCAGTGACAACAGGGTGGCTTTCTTT
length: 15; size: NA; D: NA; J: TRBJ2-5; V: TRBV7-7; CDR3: CASSQNRHLQETQYF; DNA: TGTGCTAGCAGCCAAAACCGACACTTACAAGAGACCCAGTACTTC
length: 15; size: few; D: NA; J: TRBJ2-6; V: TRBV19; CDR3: CASSNMVSGANVLTF; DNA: TGTGCCAGTAGTAACATGGTATCTGGGGCCAACGTCCTGACTTTC
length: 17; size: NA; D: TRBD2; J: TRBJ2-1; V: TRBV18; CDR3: CASSPPKLSGRAAEQFF; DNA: TGTGCCAGCTCACCGCCCAAGTTAAGCGGGAGGGCCGCTGAGCAGTTCTTC
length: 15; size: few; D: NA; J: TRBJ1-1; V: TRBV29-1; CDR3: CSVERDKTVGTEAFF; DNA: TGCAGCGTTGAACGCGACAAGACAGTCGGGACTGAAGCTTTCTTT
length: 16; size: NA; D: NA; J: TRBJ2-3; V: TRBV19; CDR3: CASSPLLVNRTDTQYF; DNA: TGTGCCAGTAGTCCTTTATTAGTAAACCGCACAGATACGCAGTATTTT
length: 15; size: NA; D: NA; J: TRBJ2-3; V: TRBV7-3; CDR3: CASSFQTGSTDTQYF; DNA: TGTGCCAGCAGCTTTCAGACAGGCAGCACAGATACGCAGTATTTT
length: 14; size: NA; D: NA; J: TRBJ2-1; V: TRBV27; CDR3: CASFGASSYNEQFF; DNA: TGTGCCAGCTTTGGGGCTAGCTCCTACAATGAGCAGTTCTTC
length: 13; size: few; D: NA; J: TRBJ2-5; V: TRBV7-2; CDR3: CASSFRPGETQYF; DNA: TGTGCCAGCAGCTTCCGACCGGGAGAGACCCAGTACTTC
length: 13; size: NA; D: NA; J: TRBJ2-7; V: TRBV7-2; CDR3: CASSFTTEGEQYF; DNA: TGTGCCAGCAGCTTTACTACCGAAGGAGAGCAGTACTTC
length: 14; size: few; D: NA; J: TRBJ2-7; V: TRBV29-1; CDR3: CSVEQAGASYEQYF; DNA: TGCAGCGTTGAACAGGCAGGGGCCTCCTACGAGCAGTACTTC
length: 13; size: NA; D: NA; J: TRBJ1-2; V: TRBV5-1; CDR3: CASSNDNSYGYTF; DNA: TGCGCCAGCAGCAACGACAATAGCTATGGCTACACCTTC
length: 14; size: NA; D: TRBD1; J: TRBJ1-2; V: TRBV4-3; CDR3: CASSQLRGPYGYTF; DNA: TGCGCCAGCAGCCAACTAAGGGGGCCCTATGGCTACACCTTC
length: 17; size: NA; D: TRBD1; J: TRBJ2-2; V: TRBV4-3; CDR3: CASSLDPGGADTGELFF; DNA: TGCGCCAGCAGCCTAGACCCAGGGGGCGCAGACACCGGGGAGCTGTTTTTT
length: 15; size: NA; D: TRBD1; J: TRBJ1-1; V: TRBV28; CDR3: CASNSRGAKNTEAFF; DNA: TGTGCCAGCAATAGCAGGGGGGCTAAGAACACTGAAGCTTTCTTT
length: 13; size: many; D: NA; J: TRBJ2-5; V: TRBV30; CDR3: CAWSRGAGETQYF; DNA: TGTGCCTGGAGTCGGGGGGCCGGAGAGACCCAGTACTTC
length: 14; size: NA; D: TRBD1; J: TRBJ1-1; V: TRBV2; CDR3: CASSLYRGGTEAFF; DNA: TGTGCCAGCAGTCTATACAGGGGAGGCACTGAAGCTTTCTTT
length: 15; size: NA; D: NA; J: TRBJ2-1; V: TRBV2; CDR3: CASTSDSRSYNEQFF; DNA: TGTGCCAGCACCTCCGACAGCAGATCCTACAATGAGCAGTTCTTC
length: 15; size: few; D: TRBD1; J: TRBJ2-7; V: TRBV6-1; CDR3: CASSRGQGSSYEQYF; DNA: TGTGCCAGCAGCCGGGGACAGGGGTCTTCCTACGAGCAGTACTTC
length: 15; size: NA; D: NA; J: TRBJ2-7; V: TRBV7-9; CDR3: CASSLRSGGRNEQYF; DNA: TGTGCCAGCAGCTTAAGGTCCGGGGGGCGAAACGAGCAGTACTTC
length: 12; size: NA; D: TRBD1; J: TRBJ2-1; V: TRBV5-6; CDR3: CASGTGGNEQFF; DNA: TGTGCCAGCGGGACAGGGGGCAATGAGCAGTTCTTC
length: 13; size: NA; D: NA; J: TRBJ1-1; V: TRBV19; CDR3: CASGQTLNTEAFF; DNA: TGTGCCAGTGGTCAGACACTGAACACTGAAGCTTTCTTT
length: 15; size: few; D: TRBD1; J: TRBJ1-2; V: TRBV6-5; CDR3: CASSSPRQGADGYTF; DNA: TGTGCCAGCAGTTCCCCTCGACAGGGGGCGGATGGCTACACCTTC
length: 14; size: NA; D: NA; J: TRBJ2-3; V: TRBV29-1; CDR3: CSVGSGEGTDTQYF; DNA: TGCAGCGTTGGTTCAGGGGAAGGCACAGATACGCAGTATTTT
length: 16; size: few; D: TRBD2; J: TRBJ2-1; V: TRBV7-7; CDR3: CASSWTSGVSYNEQFF; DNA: TGTGCTAGCAGCTGGACTAGCGGGGTGTCCTACAATGAGCAGTTCTTC
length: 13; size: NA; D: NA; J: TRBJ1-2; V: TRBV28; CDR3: CASSPGPNYGYTF; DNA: TGTGCCAGCAGCCCAGGTCCTAACTATGGCTACACCTTC
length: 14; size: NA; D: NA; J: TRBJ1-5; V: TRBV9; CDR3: CASSVGQNNQPQHF; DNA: TGTGCCAGCAGCGTAGGACAGAACAATCAGCCCCAGCATTTT
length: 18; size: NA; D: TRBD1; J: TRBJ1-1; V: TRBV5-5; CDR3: CASTPRGDRGRVHPEAFF; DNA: TGTGCCAGCACCCCTCGTGGGGACAGGGGGCGGGTGCACCCTGAAGCTTTCTTT
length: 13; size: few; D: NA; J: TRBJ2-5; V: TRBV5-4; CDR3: CASSLRVHGTQYF; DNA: TGTGCCAGCAGCTTGCGTGTGCACGGGACCCAGTACTTC
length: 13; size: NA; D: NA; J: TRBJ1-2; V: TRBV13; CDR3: CASSLNRAYGYTF; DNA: TGTGCCAGCAGTTTGAACAGGGCTTATGGCTACACCTTC
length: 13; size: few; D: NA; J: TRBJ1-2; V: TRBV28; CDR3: CASSLDWDYGYTF; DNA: TGTGCCAGCAGTTTAGACTGGGACTATGGCTACACCTTC
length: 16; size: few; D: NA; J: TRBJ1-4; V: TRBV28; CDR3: CASSRDSYGTNEKLFF; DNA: TGTGCCAGCAGCCGGGACTCCTACGGCACTAATGAAAAACTGTTTTTT
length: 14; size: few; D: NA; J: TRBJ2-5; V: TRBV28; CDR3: CASSAGPLQETQYF; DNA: TGTGCCAGCAGTGCGGGACCCCTCCAAGAGACCCAGTACTTC
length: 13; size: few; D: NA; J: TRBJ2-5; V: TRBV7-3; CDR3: CASSRNYQETQYF; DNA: TGTGCCAGCAGCCGAAACTACCAAGAGACCCAGTACTTC
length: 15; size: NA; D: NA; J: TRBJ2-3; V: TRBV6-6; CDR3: CASSYARSSTDTQYF; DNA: TGTGCCAGCAGTTACGCTAGGTCCTCCACAGATACGCAGTATTTT
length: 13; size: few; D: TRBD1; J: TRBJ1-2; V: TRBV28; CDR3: CASSLGGGIGYTF; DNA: TGTGCCAGCAGTTTAGGAGGGGGCATTGGCTACACCTTC
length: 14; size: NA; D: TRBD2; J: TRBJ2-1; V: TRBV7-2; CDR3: CASSPSGVSNEQFF; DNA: TGTGCCAGCAGCCCGAGCGGGGTATCCAATGAGCAGTTCTTC
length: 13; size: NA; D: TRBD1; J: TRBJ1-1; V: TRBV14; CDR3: CASSQGTGGKAFF; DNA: TGTGCCAGCAGCCAAGGGACAGGGGGTAAAGCTTTCTTT
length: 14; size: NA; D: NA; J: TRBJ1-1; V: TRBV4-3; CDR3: CASSPGRGSTEAFF; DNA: TGCGCCAGCAGCCCCGGGAGGGGGAGCACTGAAGCTTTCTTT
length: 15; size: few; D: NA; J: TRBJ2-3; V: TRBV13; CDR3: CASSLSLLPTDTQYF; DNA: TGTGCCAGCAGCTTAAGTCTCCTACCCACAGATACGCAGTATTTT